Below are 20 T cell receptor beta chains sequenced from a single sample in a study of Graves' ophthalmopathy and Graves' hyperthyroidism. Beta-chain TCR CDR3 regions were amplified from RNA transcripts. The first round was an RT-PCR with HTBI primers, and the second round was a multiplex PCR. A single record per CDR3 protein comes from TCRdb applying MiXCR to the multiplex PCR reads. The repertoire includes hundreds of thousands of distinct CDR3 sequences, 20% to 25% of them detected once, and roughly 3% sits in the top ten. Sample: peripheral blood. All receptors derive from a woman under 30 with stable Graves' hyperthyroidism.

This rearrangement joins TRBV7-8 to TRBJ2-5; D perhaps matches TRBD2 (6 bases). Between the trimmed V and J ends, which lost 5 bases and 2 bases, there was a span of 12 bases. Germline lookup yields CDR1 SGHVS and CDR2 FQNEAQ. There are 14 residues in the CDR3. The CDR3, as DNA: TGTGCCAGCAGCCGAGGACTATTTCAAGAGACCCAGTACTTC. Its translation is CASSRGLFQETQYF.

The rearrangement joins TRBV11-2 to TRBJ2-7, with a possible D match to TRBD1 (6 bases). Germline V gives CDR1 SGHAT, CDR2 FQNNGV. V gave up 1 base and J gave up 2 bases, with 18 bases separating them. The CDR3 contains 17 residues. The CDR3 DNA reads TGTGCCAGCAGCTTAGGGGGGCAAGCTCCTATACCCTACGAGCAGTACTTC. Translation gives CASSLGGQAPIPYEQYF.

This clonotype was seen at least ten times. The chain uses TRBV20-1 and TRBJ2-7; 7 bases align to TRBD2. In germline, CDR1 is DFQATT, CDR2 SNEGSKA (reference sequence). This CDR3 region has 13 residues. V trimming: 1 base; J trimming: 2 bases; junction bases outside the gene matches: 2. CDR3 DNA sequence: TGCAGTGCTAGAGTCCTAGCGGCCTACGAGCAGTACTTC. Its translation: CSARVLAAYEQYF.

This clonotype was picked up many times. The chain joins TRBV12-3 or TRBV12-4 to TRBJ2-6; D is unclear. The CDR3 spans 15 residues. The V and J ends lost 5 bases and 0 bases respectively, with 8 bases between them. DNA of the CDR3: TGTGCCAGCAGTCACCGTTTCTCTGGGGCCAACGTCCTGACTTTC. Translated, it gives CASSHRFSGANVLTF.

This clonotype occurred many times. The chain is built from TRBV10-3 and TRBJ2-2; TRBD1 matches at 7 bases. CDR1 ENHRY and CDR2 SYGVKD come from the germline V gene. The trim removed 5 bases at V and 3 bases at J, leaving 3 bases unmatched. This CDR3 has 14 residues. The CDR3 nucleotides read TGTGCCATCAGTTACGACAGGGACACCGGGGAGCTGTTTTTT. It encodes CAISYDRDTGELFF.

This clonotype appeared many times. The chain is built from TRBV11-3 and TRBJ1-3; D may be TRBD1 (5 bases). Trimming cost V 2 bases and J 0 bases, with 23 bases left between them. The CDR3 is 20 amino acids. Germline V lookup: CDR1 SGHNT, CDR2 YENEEA. The CDR3 DNA reads as TGTGCCAGCAGCTTATATACCTCCCCAATGACAGAGAGCTCTGGAAACACCATATATTTT. This sequence encodes CASSLYTSPMTESSGNTIYF.

This clonotype came up many times. The V gene is TRBV6-2 or TRBV6-3, the J gene TRBJ2-7; 8 bases are a match to TRBD2. The germline V gene has CDR1 MNHEY and CDR2 SVGEGT. Unmatched junction bases numbered 6, after V lost 0 bases and J lost 2 bases. The CDR3 contains 16 residues. The CDR3 here is CASSYSSSGLTYEQYF. In DNA, the CDR3 is TGTGCCAGCAGTTACTCTTCTAGCGGGCTTACCTACGAGCAGTACTTC.

This clonotype has ten or more counts. The rearrangement joins TRBV20-1 to TRBJ2-5; the D is unclear. V was pared by 5 bases and J by 5 bases, with 12 bases between. Per the germline V gene, CDR1 is DFQATT and CDR2 is SNEGSKA (reference sequence). The CDR3 length is 12 residues. CDR3 sequence reads: CSASDWRETQYF. In nucleotides, the CDR3 is TGCAGTGCTTCAGACTGGCGGGAGACCCAGTACTTC.

Ten or more counts support this clonotype. V usage is TRBV15 and J usage is TRBJ2-5; TRBD1 or TRBD2 may be the D gene (5 bases each). V lost 0 bases and J 4 bases, leaving 21 bases between the germline ends. Germline V CDR1 and CDR2: LNHNV, YYDKDF (reference sequence). CDR3 size: 18 residues. The CDR3 spells CATSRERPGRRGVETQYF. The CDR3 DNA is TGTGCCACCAGCAGAGAGCGGCCCGGGCGACGAGGGGTAGAGACCCAGTACTTC.

V gene TRBV7-9 combines with J gene TRBJ1-1; D gene uncertain. Germline-derived CDR1 and CDR2 are SEHNR and FQNEAQ (reference sequence). V dropped 4 bases and J dropped 1 base, with 10 bases sitting between them. The CDR3 is made up of 14 amino acids. The CDR3 here is CASSSLVGNTEAFF. The CDR3 DNA reads TGTGCCAGCAGCTCCTTAGTTGGGAACACTGAAGCTTTCTTT.

This clonotype was counted at least ten times. V gene TRBV5-1 combines with J gene TRBJ2-7, with 7 bases matching TRBD2. J gave up 7 bases and V 0 bases, and 7 bases lay outside the gene matches. The germline gives CDR1 SGHRS, CDR2 YFSETQ. The CDR3 runs to 14 residues. The CDR3 DNA reads as TGCGCCAGCAGCTTGGGCGGGGGACTCCGGGAGCAGTACTTC. Amino acids: CASSLGGGLREQYF.

This chain links TRBV27 with TRBJ1-2; 11 bases fit TRBD1. CDR1 and CDR2 (germline): MNHEY, SMNVEV (reference sequence). V dropped 5 bases and J dropped 3; count of bases not matched to a gene: 8. This CDR3 has 16 residues. The CDR3 nucleotides read TGTGCCAGCAGTCCCACCGGACAGGGGGCCTACTATGGCTACACCTTC. Translated: CASSPTGQGAYYGYTF.

This clonotype was observed many times. This chain links TRBV15 with TRBJ2-5; D remains ambiguous. This CDR3 region has 13 residues. Germline V CDR1 and CDR2: LNHNV, YYDKDF (reference sequence). Trimming took off 5 bases at V and 3 bases at J, with 10 bases between the two ends. Here the CDR3 DNA reads TGTGCCACCAGCCTAGGCGTCGAAGAGACCCAGTACTTC. Translation gives CATSLGVEETQYF.

This clonotype showed up many times. The genes are TRBV20-1 and TRBJ1-2, with a weak D call TRBD1 (5 bases). This CDR3 is 10 amino acids long. Per the germline V gene, CDR1 is DFQATT and CDR2 is SNEGSKA (reference sequence). V shed 3 bases and J shed 11 bases, with 10 bases lying between them. CDR3 DNA sequence: TGCAGTGCTAGCGACAGCTTGTACACCTTC. Translation: CSASDSLYTF.

This clonotype was seen ten or more times. This chain joins TRBV2 and TRBJ2-7; D gene uncertain. Per the germline V gene, CDR1 is SNHLY and CDR2 is FYNNEI. V lost 0 bases to trimming and J lost 3 bases, with 6 bases between them. The CDR3 consists of 13 residues. CDR3 sequence (DNA): TGTGCCAGCAGTGAAGCTTCGGTCTACGAGCAGTACTTC. Protein product: CASSEASVYEQYF.

This clonotype appeared many times. CDR3 residues: CAISESISAGSTGELFF. CDR3 nucleotide sequence: TGTGCCATCAGTGAGTCGATTTCGGCTGGGTCCACCGGGGAGCTGTTTTTT. The rearrangement joins TRBV10-3 to TRBJ2-2; the D is unclear. Trimming removed 0 bases at V and 4 bases at J, with 15 bases between. Germline V gene lookup returns CDR1 ENHRY and CDR2 SYGVKD. CDR3 length: 17 residues.

Ten or more counts support this clonotype. This chain joins TRBV12-3 or TRBV12-4 and TRBJ2-5; 10 bases agree with TRBD2. The CDR3 totals 14 residues. Losses at the gene ends were 7 bases for V and 2 bases for J; bases not matched to a gene: 4. CDR3 sequence: CASTRTSGQETQYF. In DNA form, the CDR3 reads TGTGCCAGCACCAGGACTAGCGGTCAAGAGACCCAGTACTTC.

The V and J genes are TRBV6-8 and TRBJ1-2; 10 nucleotides align to TRBD1. Germline loops: CDR1 MNHGY, CDR2 SAAAGT. Trimming cost V 4 bases and J 8 bases; bases outside gene matches: 7. This CDR3 spans 14 amino acids. CDR3 nucleotide sequence: TGTGCCAGCAGTTCCGACGGGACAGGGGTAGGCTACACCTTC. Translating it yields CASSSDGTGVGYTF.

The table lists this clonotype with many counts. The chain uses TRBV6-5 and TRBJ2-5; TRBD2 matches 15 bases. Germline V lookup: CDR1 MNHEY, CDR2 SVGAGI. The CDR3 loop spans 19 amino acids. Trimming removed 4 bases from V and 5 bases from J; junction bases left unmatched: 14. The CDR3 DNA reads TGTGCCAGCAGTTCTTCAATCCCGGGACTAGCGGGAGGAATGGAGACCCAGTACTTC. Protein product: CASSSSIPGLAGGMETQYF.

This clonotype was observed at least ten times. The genes are TRBV15 and TRBJ1-1, with 10 bases aligning to TRBD1. Germline CDR1 and CDR2: LNHNV and YYDKDF (reference sequence). The CDR3 sequence is 17 residues long. V trimming: 0 bases; J trimming: 6 bases; junction bases outside the gene matches: 10. CDR3 in amino acids: CATSRDYERTGGSEAFF. The CDR3 nucleotides read TGTGCCACCAGCAGAGATTACGAGAGGACAGGGGGGTCTGAAGCTTTCTTT.